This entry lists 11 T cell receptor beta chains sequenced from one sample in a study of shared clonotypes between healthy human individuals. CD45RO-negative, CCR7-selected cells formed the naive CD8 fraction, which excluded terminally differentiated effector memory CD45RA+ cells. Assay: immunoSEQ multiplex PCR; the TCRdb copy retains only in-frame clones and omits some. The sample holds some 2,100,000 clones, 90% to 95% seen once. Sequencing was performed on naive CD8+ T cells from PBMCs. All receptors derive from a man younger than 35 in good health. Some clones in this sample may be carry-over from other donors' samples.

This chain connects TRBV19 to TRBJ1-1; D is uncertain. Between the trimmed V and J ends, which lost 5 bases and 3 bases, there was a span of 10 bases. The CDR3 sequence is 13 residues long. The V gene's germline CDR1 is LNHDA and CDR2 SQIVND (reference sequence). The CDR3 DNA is TGTGCCAGTAGTTCTCTCCAGGACACTGAAGCTTTCTTT. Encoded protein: CASSSLQDTEAFF.

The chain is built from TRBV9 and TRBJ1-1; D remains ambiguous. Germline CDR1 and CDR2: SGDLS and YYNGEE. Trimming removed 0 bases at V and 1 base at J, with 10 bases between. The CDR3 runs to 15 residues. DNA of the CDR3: TGTGCCAGCAGCGTAGGTGGACCAAGGAACACTGAAGCTTTCTTT. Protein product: CASSVGGPRNTEAFF.

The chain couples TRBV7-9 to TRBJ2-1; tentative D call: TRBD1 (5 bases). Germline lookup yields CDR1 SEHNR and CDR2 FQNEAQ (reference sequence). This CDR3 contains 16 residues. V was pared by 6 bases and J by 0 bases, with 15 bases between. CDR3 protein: CASSDTGPSSYNEQFF. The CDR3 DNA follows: TGTGCCAGCAGTGATACAGGTCCAAGCTCCTACAATGAGCAGTTCTTC.

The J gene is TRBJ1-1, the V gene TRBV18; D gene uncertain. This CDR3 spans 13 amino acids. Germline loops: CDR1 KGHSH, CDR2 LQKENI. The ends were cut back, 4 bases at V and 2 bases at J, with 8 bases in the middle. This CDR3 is CASSRPRNTEAFF. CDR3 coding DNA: TGTGCCAGCTCACGACCCAGAAACACTGAAGCTTTCTTT.

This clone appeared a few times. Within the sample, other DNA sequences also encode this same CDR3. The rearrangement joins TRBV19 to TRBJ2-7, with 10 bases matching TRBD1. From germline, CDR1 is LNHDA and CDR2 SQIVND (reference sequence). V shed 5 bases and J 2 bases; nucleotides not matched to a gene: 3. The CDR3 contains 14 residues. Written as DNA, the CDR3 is TGTGCCAGTAGTCCCGGACAGGGGGCCTACGAGCAGTACTTC. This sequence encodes CASSPGQGAYEQYF.

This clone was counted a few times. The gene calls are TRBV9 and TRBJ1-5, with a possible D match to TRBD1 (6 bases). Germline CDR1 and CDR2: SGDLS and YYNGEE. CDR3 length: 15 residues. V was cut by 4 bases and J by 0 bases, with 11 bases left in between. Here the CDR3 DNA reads TGTGCCAGCAGCACAGGACAGAATAGCAATCAGCCCCAGCATTTT. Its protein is CASSTGQNSNQPQHF.

The CDR3, as DNA: TGTGCCAGCAGAGGGGACGGAGCTGAAGCTTTCTTT. It is translated as CASRGDGAEAFF. The chain carries TRBV6-1 and TRBJ1-1, with D possibly matching TRBD1 (5 bases). The V end lost 6 bases, the J end lost 6 bases, and 11 bases lay between the germline ends. The germline V gene encodes CDR1 MNHNS and CDR2 SASEGT. The CDR3 is made up of 12 amino acids.

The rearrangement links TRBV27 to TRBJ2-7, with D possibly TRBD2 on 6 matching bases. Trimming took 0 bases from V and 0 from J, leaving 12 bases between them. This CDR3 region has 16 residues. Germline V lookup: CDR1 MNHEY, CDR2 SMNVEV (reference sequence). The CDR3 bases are TGTGCCAGCAGTTTATCGCCTAGCGCCTACTCCTACGAGCAGTACTTC. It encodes CASSLSPSAYSYEQYF.

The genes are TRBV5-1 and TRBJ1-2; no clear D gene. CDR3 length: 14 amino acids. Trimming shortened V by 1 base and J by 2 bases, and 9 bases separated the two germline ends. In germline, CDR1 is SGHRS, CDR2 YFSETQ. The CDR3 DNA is TGCGCCAGCAGCTTGCCCGGGAGGAACTATGGCTACACCTTC. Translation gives CASSLPGRNYGYTF.

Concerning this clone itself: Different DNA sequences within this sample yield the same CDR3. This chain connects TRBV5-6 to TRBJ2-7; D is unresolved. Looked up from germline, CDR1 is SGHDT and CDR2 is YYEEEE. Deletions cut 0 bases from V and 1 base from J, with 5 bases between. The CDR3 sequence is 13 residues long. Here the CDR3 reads CASSLGASYEQYF. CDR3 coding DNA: TGTGCCAGCAGCTTGGGTGCATCCTACGAGCAGTACTTC.

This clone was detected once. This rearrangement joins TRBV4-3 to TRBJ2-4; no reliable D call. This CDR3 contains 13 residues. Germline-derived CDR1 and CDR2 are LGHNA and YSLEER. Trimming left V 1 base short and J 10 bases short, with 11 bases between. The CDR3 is CASSQVPGDIQYF. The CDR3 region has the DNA TGCGCCAGCAGCCAAGTGCCAGGCGATATTCAGTACTTC.